A single sample gave rise to the 6 T cell receptor beta chains below, sequenced in a study of blood T cells in healthy people across ages. Primed by a sample-barcoded 5' primer and a J-beta primer mix, a second PCR proceeded for about 7 to 12 cycles. A single record per CDR3 protein comes from TCRdb applying MiXCR to the 5' RACE reads. Found here are about 1,800,000 distinct CDR3 sequences, about 30% of them singletons; the top ten hold about 7.7%. What was sequenced was blood. These receptors were obtained from a woman aged 25 to 39 in good health.

A few counts support this clonotype. This chain uses TRBV5-1 with TRBJ2-7, with a tentative D call TRBD2 (5 bases). Trimming stripped 4 bases from V and 1 base from J, with 12 bases between. This CDR3 region has 14 residues. The germline CDR1 and CDR2 sequences are SGHRS and YFSETQ. The CDR3 region is CASSGEDFSYEQYF. The CDR3 coding sequence is TGCGCCAGCAGCGGAGAGGACTTTTCCTACGAGCAGTACTTC.

The CDR3 region is CASSSTGTAEAFF. The CDR3 coding sequence is TGTGCCAGCAGCTCAACCGGGACAGCTGAAGCTTTCTTT. The chain combines TRBV7-2 with TRBJ1-1; TRBD1 matches at 7 bases. This CDR3 spans 13 amino acids. The J segment lost 6 bases and the V segment lost 4 bases, leaving 5 bases of the junction unmatched. Germline V lookup: CDR1 SGHTA, CDR2 FQGNSA. Filled out from reference TRBV7-2 and TRBJ1-1, the complete variable domain reads GAGVSQSPSNKVTEKGKDVELRCDPISGHTALYWYRQSLGQGLEFLIYFQGNSAPDKSGLPSDRFSAERTGGSVSTLTIQRTQQEDSAVYLCASSSTGTAEAFFGQGTRLTVV.

The genes are TRBV15 and TRBJ2-5, with 11 bases aligning to TRBD2. V was pared by 8 bases and J by 11 bases, with 16 bases of the junction left unmatched. CDR3 length: 15 residues. CDR1 LNHNV and CDR2 YYDKDF come from the germline V gene (reference sequence). CDR3 loop: CATGRALAGESEQYF. Written as DNA, the CDR3 is TGTGCCACCGGTAGGGCACTAGCGGGAGAAAGTGAGCAGTACTTC. The full variable domain, rest sourced from reference TRBV15 and TRBJ2-5, is DAMVIQNPRYQVTQFGKPVTLSCSQTLNHNVMYWYQQKSSQAPKLLFHYYDKDFNNEADTPDNFQSRRPNTSFCFLDIRSPGLGDTAMYLCATGRALAGESEQYFGPGTRLLVL.

This clonotype has a handful of counts. The rearrangement joins TRBV20-1 to TRBJ2-1, with D tentatively TRBD2 (6 bases). Trimming shortened V by 0 bases and J by 5 bases, and 11 bases separated the two germline ends. Germline-derived CDR1 and CDR2 are DFQATT and SNEGSKA (reference sequence). The CDR3 covers 14 residues. CDR3 sequence reads: CSARDLLADNEQFF. CDR3 nucleotides: TGCAGTGCTAGAGATTTACTAGCCGACAATGAGCAGTTCTTC.

Only a few counts were recorded for this clonotype. This sequence joins TRBV6-2 or TRBV6-3 and TRBJ2-1; D possibly corresponds to TRBD1 (5 bases). This CDR3 is 13 amino acids long. The V gene lost 2 bases and the J gene lost 9 bases, with 11 bases spanning the gap. Germline CDR1 reads MNHEY; CDR2 reads SVGEGT. DNA for the CDR3: TGTGCCAGCAGTTACGAAAGGGGAACTGAGCAGTTCTTC. Amino acid sequence: CASSYERGTEQFF.

This chain uses TRBV12-3 or TRBV12-4 with TRBJ2-1, with D hard to call. The V end was cut by 5 bases, the J end by 3 bases, with 17 bases between. CDR3 length: 16 residues. CDR3 DNA: TGTGCCAGCAGTCTTCTTTTGGGCCGCGACTACAATGAGCAGTTCTTC. Translating it yields CASSLLLGRDYNEQFF.